Sequencing of this T cell receptor beta chain was carried out in a study of CD8 T cells in ankylosing spondylitis. As for this clonotype: Its matching antigen is unknown.

Trimming removed 0 bases from V and 5 bases from J; junction bases left unmatched: 0. Germline CDR1 SGHDT, CDR2 YYEEEE. The CDR3 has 13 residues. Library preparation for TCR beta used quantitative 5'-RACE with molecular barcodes. TCRdb reprocessed the 5' RACE reads with MiXCR, giving one entry per CDR3 protein. The data contain around 180,000 distinct CDR3 sequences, roughly 13% of them singletons. Findings and limits, study-wide: Clones tied to disease were said to be significantly enriched in matched ankylosing spondylitis synovial fluid. Disease-associated clones were CD8+ and fairly uncommon in peripheral blood.

The sequenced sample consisted of blood, either unsorted or a sorted T cell fraction (not recorded which). The chain recombines TRBV5-6 with TRBJ2-7; TRBD2 matches at 9 bases. The TCR was taken from a female donor with ankylosing spondylitis or in good health (not recorded which). CDR3 sequence (DNA): TGTGCCAGCAGCTTGGTAGCGGGAGACGAGCAGTACTTC. Translation gives CASSLVAGDEQYF.